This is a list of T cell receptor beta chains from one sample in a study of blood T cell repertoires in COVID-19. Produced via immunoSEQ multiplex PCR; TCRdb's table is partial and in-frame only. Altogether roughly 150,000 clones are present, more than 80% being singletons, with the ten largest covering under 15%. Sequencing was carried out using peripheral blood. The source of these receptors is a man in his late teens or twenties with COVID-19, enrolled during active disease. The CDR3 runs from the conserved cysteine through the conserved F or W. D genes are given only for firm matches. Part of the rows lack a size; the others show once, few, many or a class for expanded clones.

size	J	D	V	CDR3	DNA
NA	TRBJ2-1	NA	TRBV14	CASSLRVGEQFF	TGTGCCAGCAGCCTCAGGGTCGGTGAGCAGTTCTTC
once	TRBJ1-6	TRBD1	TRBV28	CASSSIISDRSNSPLHF	TGTGCCAGCAGTTCAATCATATCGGACAGGTCTAATTCACCCCTCCACTTT
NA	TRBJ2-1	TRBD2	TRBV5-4	CASSSRTSYEQFF	TGTGCCAGCAGCAGCCGGACTAGCTATGAGCAGTTCTTC
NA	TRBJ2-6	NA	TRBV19	CASSIGRGTGAGANVLTF	TGTGCCAGTAGTATAGGGAGGGGCACAGGGGCTGGGGCCAACGTCCTGACTTTC
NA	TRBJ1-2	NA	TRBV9	CASSPKVGDYGYTF	TGTGCCAGCAGCCCGAAGGTCGGGGACTATGGCTACACCTTC
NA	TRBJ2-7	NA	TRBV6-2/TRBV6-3	CASTPWEFYEQYF	TGTGCCAGCACCCCCTGGGAGTTCTACGAGCAGTACTTC
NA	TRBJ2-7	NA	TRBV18	CASSGGSSYEQYF	TGTGCCAGCTCGGGTGGGAGCTCCTACGAGCAGTACTTC
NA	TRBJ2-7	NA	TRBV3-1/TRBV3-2	CASSHRDLGSYEQYF	TGTGCCAGCAGTCACCGGGATTTGGGGTCCTACGAGCAGTACTTC
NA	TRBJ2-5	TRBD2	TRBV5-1	CASSLARGLAGLLPETQYF	TGCGCCAGCAGCTTGGCCAGGGGACTAGCGGGACTACTCCCAGAGACCCAGTACTTC
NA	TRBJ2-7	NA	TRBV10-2	CASSESPKIHEQYF	TGCGCCAGCAGTGAGTCGCCTAAGATACACGAGCAGTACTTC
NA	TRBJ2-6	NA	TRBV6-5	CASSYSPLGANVLTF	TGTGCCAGCAGTTACTCGCCTCTAGGGGCCAACGTCCTGACTTTC
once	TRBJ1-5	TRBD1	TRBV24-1	CATSDTGGASQPQHF	TGTGCCACCAGTGATACAGGGGGCGCATCTCAGCCCCAGCATTTT
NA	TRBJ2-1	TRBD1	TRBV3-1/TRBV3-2	CASSPGQGAYNEQFF	TGTGCCAGCAGCCCGGGACAGGGGGCCTACAATGAGCAGTTCTTC
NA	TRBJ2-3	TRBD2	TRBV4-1	CASSPGRETDTQYF	TGCGCCAGCAGCCCTGGGCGGGAGACAGATACGCAGTATTTT
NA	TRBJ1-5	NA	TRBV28	CASSQKPGQNSNQPQHF	TGTGCCAGCAGTCAGAAACCCGGACAGAATAGCAATCAGCCCCAGCATTTT
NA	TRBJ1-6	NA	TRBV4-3	CASSARSSYNSPLHF	TGCGCCAGCAGCGCACGGAGCTCCTATAATTCACCCCTCCACTTT
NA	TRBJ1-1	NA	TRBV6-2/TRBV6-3	CASSYESADTEAFF	TGTGCCAGCAGTTACGAAAGCGCAGACACTGAAGCTTTCTTT
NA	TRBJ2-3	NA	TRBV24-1	CATSDTWTFPSTDTQYF	TGTGCCACCAGTGATACGTGGACTTTCCCTAGCACAGATACGCAGTATTTT
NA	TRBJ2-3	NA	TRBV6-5	CASSYSRENTDTQYF	TGTGCCAGCAGTTACTCGAGGGAGAACACAGATACGCAGTATTTT
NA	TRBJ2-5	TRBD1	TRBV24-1	CATSDYRQGVEAQYF	TGTGCCACCAGTGACTATAGACAGGGGGTAGAGGCCCAGTACTTC
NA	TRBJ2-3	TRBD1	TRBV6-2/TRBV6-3	CASSWGQGGAGYTDTQYF	TGTGCCAGCAGCTGGGGACAGGGGGGGGCCGGCTACACAGATACGCAGTATTTT
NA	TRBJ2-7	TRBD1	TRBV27	CASSYRTGPYEQYF	TGTGCCAGCAGTTACCGGACAGGGCCCTACGAGCAGTACTTC
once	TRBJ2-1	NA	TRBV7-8	CASSLFPRSSYNEQFF	TGTGCCAGCAGCTTATTTCCTAGGAGCTCCTACAATGAGCAGTTCTTC
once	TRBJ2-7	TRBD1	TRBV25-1	CASSEYGQGYEQYF	TGTGCCAGCAGTGAATACGGACAGGGCTACGAGCAGTACTTC
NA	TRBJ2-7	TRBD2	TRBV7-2	CASSPDGGSAYEQYF	TGTGCCAGCAGCCCCGATGGCGGGAGCGCCTACGAGCAGTACTTC
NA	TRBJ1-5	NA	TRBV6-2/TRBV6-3	CASSPSTHQPQHF	TGTGCCAGCAGTCCGTCAACTCATCAGCCCCAGCATTTT
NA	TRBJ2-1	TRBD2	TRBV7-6	CASSFSGTTEQFF	TGTGCCAGCAGCTTTAGCGGGACCACTGAGCAGTTCTTC
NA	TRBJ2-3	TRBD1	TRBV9	CASSVAGQGPDTQYF	TGTGCCAGCAGCGTAGCCGGACAGGGTCCAGATACGCAGTATTTT
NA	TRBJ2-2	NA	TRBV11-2	CASSATGTAGELFF	TGTGCCAGCAGCGCAACAGGTACAGCCGGGGAGCTGTTTTTT
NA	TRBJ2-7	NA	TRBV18	CASSLAGSYEQYF	TGTGCCAGCTCACTAGCAGGGTCCTACGAGCAGTACTTC
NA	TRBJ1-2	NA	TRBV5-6	CASSLSGPRYGYTF	TGTGCCAGCAGCTTATCAGGGCCCCGCTATGGCTACACCTTC
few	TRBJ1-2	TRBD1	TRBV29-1	CSVVGEEDRSPYGYTF	TGCAGCGTTGTCGGGGAGGAGGACAGGAGTCCCTATGGCTACACCTTC
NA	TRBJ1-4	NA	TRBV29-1	CSAMMFVGRNNEKLLF	TGCAGCGCAATGATGTTCGTTGGGCGAAATAATGAAAAACTGCTTTTT
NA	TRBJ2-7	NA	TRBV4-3	CASSHIRSAYEQYF	TGCGCCAGCAGCCACATACGGTCGGCCTACGAGCAGTACTTC
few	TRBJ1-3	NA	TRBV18	CASSRTRQQNSGNTIYF	TGTGCCAGCTCACGTACCCGACAGCAGAACTCTGGAAACACCATATATTTT
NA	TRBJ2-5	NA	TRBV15	CATSRGLAQETQYF	TGTGCCACCAGCAGGGGGCTCGCGCAAGAGACCCAGTACTTC
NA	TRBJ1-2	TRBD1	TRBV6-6	CASSDRGPEMSYGYTF	TGTGCCAGCTCGGACAGGGGGCCGGAGATGAGCTATGGCTACACCTTC
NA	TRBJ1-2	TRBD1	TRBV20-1	CSAGYRGSYTF	TGCAGTGCTGGGTACAGGGGTAGCTACACCTTC
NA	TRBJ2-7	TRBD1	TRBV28	CATDRDSYEQYF	TGTGCCACAGATCGGGACAGCTACGAGCAGTACTTC
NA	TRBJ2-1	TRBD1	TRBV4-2	CASSQEHRGSGNEQFF	TGTGCCAGCAGCCAGGAACACAGGGGGTCGGGGAATGAGCAGTTCTTC
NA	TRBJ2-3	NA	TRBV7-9	CASSSTGDTQYF	TGTGCCAGCAGCTCAACCGGAGATACGCAGTATTTT
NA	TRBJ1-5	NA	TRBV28	CASSSTQGRNQPQHF	TGTGCCAGCAGTTCCACACAGGGTAGAAATCAGCCCCAGCATTTT
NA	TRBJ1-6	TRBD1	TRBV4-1	CASSQGTGSSPLHF	TGCGCCAGCAGCCAAGGGACAGGGAGTTCACCCCTCCACTTT
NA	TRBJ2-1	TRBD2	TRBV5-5	CASSLALAGVDEQFF	TGTGCCAGCAGCTTGGCACTAGCGGGAGTCGATGAGCAGTTCTTC
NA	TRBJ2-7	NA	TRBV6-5	CASSYSRATGSYEQYF	TGTGCCAGCAGTTACTCGAGAGCGACAGGCTCCTACGAGCAGTACTTC
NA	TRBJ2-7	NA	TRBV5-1	CASSSRYEQYF	TGCGCCAGCAGCTCTAGATACGAGCAGTACTTC
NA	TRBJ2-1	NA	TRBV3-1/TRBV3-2	CASRLEGLYNEQFF	TGTGCCAGCAGATTGGAAGGACTCTACAATGAGCAGTTCTTC
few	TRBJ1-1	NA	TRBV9	CASSVGTGTNTEAFF	TGTGCCAGCAGCGTAGGTACAGGGACGAACACTGAAGCTTTCTTT
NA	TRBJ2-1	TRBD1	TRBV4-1	CASSQTGTGTYNEQFF	TGCGCCAGCAGCCAGACCGGGACAGGGACGTACAATGAGCAGTTCTTC
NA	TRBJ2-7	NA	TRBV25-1	CASRSKNRLRAYEQYF	TGTGCCAGCCGATCAAAAAACCGTCTCAGGGCCTACGAGCAGTACTTC